This TCR beta chain appears in the sequencing data of a study of OX40 agonist ivuxolimab in advanced cancers. Repertoires were generated with immunoSEQ multiplex PCR, while TCRdb's copy carries only in-frame clones and drops some. The table shows about 69,000 clones, with around 89% occurring only once. Exclusion of a patient followed from autoimmune disease history or systemic immunosuppression. CDR3 size: 14 residues. Germline CDR1 is SEHNR and CDR2 is FQNEAQ (reference sequence). V lost 5 bases and J lost 4, with 12 bases in between. The receptor was derived from an adult with an advanced solid tumor such as melanoma, head and neck, liver or kidney cancer. The chain combines TRBV7-9 with TRBJ2-1; tentatively, D is TRBD2 (6 bases). Sequencing was performed on CD4+ or CD8+ T cells sorted from blood, taken in a trial of the OX40 agonist ivuxolimab. The CDR3 reads CASSTGLNYNEQFF. In nucleotides, the CDR3 is TGTGCCAGCAGCACGGGACTCAATTACAATGAGCAGTTCTTC.